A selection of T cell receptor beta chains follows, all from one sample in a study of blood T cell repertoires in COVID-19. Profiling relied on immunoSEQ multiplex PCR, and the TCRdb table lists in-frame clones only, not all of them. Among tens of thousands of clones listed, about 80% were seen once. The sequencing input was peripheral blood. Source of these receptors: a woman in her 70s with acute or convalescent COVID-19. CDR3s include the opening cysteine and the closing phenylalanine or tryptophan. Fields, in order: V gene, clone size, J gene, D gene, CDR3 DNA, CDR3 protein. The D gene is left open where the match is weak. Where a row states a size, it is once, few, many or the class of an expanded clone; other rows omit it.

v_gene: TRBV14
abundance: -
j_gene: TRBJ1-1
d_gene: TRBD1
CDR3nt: TGTGCCAGCAGCGGAACAGGGGGCACTGAAGCTTTCTTT
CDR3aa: CASSGTGGTEAFF

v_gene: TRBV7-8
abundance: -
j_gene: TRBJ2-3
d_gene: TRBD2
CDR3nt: TGTGCCAGCAGCTCCGGGACTAGGGAGTGGTCCACAGATACGCAGTATTTT
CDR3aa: CASSSGTREWSTDTQYF

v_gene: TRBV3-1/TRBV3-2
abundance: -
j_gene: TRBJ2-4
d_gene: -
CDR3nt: TGTGCCAGCAGCCAAGAGATGGACTACCTCAAAAACATTCAGTACTTC
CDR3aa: CASSQEMDYLKNIQYF

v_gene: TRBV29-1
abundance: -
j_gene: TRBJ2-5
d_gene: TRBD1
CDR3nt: TGCAGCACTGACAGGGGTGGGACCCAGTACTTC
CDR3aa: CSTDRGGTQYF

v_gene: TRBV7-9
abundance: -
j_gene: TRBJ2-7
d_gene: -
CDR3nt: TGTGCCAGCAGCTTAGGATGGCAGGGACTGGAGCAGTACTTC
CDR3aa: CASSLGWQGLEQYF

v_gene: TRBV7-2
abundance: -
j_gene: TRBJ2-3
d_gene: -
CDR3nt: TGTGCCAGCAGCTTAGTTGCGGGGATCACAGATACGCAGTATTTT
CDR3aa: CASSLVAGITDTQYF

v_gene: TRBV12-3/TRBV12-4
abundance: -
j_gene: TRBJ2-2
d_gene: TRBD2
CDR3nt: TGTGCCAGCACTCTTATAGCGGGCGGGGAGCTGTTTTTT
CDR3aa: CASTLIAGGELFF

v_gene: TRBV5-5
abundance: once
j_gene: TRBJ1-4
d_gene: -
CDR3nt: TGTGCCAGCAGCTTGGCAGTCACTAATGAAAAACTGTTTTTT
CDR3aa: CASSLAVTNEKLFF

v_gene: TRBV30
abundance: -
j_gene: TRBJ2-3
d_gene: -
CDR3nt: TGTGCCTGGAGTGTACAGGCTTCTTATACGCAGTATTTT
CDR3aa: CAWSVQASYTQYF

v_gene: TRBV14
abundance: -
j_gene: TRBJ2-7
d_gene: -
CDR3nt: TGTGCCAGCAGCCAAGGACCGGGGGGCAGCTACGAGCAGTACTTC
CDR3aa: CASSQGPGGSYEQYF

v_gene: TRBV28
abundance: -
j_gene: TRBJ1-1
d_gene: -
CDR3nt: TGTGCCAGCCGCATGGGGGGAGGGAACACTGAAGCTTTCTTT
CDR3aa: CASRMGGGNTEAFF

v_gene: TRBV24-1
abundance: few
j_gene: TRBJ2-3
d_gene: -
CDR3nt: TGTGCCACCAGTGATTCTCGGACAGTAACAGATACGCAGTATTTT
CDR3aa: CATSDSRTVTDTQYF

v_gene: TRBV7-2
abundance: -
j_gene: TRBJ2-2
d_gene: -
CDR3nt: TGTGCCAGCAGCTTAGGAGTGAACACCGGGGAGCTGTTTTTT
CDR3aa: CASSLGVNTGELFF

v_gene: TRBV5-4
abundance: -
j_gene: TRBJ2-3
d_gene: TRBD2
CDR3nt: TGTGCCAGCAGCGCCTCTAGCGGGGGGGCCTCAGATACGCAGTATTTT
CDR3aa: CASSASSGGASDTQYF

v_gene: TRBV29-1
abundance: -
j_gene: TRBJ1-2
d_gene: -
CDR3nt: TGCAGCGTCCCCCGGGATTACTATGGCTACACCTTC
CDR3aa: CSVPRDYYGYTF

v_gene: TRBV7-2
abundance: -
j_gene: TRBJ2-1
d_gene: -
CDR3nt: TGTGCCAGCAGCTTAGCAGGGGGCGGGAATCAGGTTGAGCAGTTCTTC
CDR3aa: CASSLAGGGNQVEQFF

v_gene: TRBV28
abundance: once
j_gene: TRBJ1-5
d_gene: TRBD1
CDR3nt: TGTGCCAGCAGTTCCGGACAGGGGGTGGGATATAGCAATCAGCCCCAGCATTTT
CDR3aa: CASSSGQGVGYSNQPQHF

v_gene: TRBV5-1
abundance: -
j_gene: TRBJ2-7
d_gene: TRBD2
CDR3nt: TGCGCCAGCAGCTGGACTAGCGGGAACACATGGGAGCAGTACTTC
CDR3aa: CASSWTSGNTWEQYF

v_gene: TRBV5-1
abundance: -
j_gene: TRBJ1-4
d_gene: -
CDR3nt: TGCGCCAGCAGCTTTTCTACGGGGGACAATGAAAAACTGTTTTTT
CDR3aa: CASSFSTGDNEKLFF

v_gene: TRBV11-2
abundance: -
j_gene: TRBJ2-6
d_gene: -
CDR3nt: TGTGCCAGCAGCGCAGACAGTACTGGGGCCAACGTCCTGACTTTC
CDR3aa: CASSADSTGANVLTF

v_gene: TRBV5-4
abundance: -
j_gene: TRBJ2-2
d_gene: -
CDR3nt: TGTGCCAGCAGCTTGTCCCGTAACACCGGGGAGCTGTTTTTT
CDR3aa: CASSLSRNTGELFF

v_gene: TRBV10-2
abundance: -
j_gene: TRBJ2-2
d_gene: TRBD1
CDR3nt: TGCGCCAGCAGACAGGGGGCGCGTGGCACCGGGGAGCTGTTTTTT
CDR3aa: CASRQGARGTGELFF

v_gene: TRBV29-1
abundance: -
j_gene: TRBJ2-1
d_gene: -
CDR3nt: TGCAGCGGAAGTAGCGGATACAATGAGCAGTTCTTC
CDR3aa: CSGSSGYNEQFF

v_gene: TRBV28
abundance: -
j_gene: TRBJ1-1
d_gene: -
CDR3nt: TGTGCCAGCACTAGCAGCGGGGCGGCTATGAACACTGAAGCTTTCTTT
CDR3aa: CASTSSGAAMNTEAFF

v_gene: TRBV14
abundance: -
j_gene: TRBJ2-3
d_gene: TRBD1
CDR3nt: TGTGCCAGCAGCCGGGACAGGGTGACAGATACGCAGTATTTT
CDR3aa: CASSRDRVTDTQYF

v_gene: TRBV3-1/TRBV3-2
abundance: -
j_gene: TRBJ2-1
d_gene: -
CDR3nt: TGTGCCAGCAGCCAAGAAGGACAGTTTCCCTACAATGAGCAGTTCTTC
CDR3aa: CASSQEGQFPYNEQFF

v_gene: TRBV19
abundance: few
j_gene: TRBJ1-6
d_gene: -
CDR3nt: TGTGCCAGTAGGATCGGCGAGGGAGGGAATTCACCCCTCCACTTT
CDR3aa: CASRIGEGGNSPLHF

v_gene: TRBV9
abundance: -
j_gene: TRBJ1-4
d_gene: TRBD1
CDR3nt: TGTGCCAGCAGCCCACCCGGGACAGGGGTTGAAAAACTGTTTTTT
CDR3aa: CASSPPGTGVEKLFF

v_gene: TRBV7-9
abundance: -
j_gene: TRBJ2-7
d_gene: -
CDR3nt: TGTGCCAGCAGCCCAGGCAGTCTAAGCTACGAGCAGTACTTC
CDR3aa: CASSPGSLSYEQYF

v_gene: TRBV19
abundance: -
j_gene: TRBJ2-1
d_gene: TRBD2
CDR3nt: TGTGCCAGTAGTACCTCGGGACTAGCGGGAGTAAATGAGCAGTTCTTC
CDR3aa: CASSTSGLAGVNEQFF

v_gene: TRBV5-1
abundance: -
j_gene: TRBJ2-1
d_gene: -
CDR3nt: TGCGCCAGCAGCTTGGGGTCGAGCTCCTACAATGAGCAGTTCTTC
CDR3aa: CASSLGSSSYNEQFF

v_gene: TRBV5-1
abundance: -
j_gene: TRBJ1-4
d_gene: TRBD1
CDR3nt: TGCGCCAGCAGCTTGACAGGGGATGTAGAAAAACTGTTTTTT
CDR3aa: CASSLTGDVEKLFF

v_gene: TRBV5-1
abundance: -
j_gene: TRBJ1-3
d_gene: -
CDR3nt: TGCGCCAGCAGCCCGCGACCCGGGGACACCATATATTTT
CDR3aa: CASSPRPGDTIYF

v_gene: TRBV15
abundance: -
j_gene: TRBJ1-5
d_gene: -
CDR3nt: TGTGCCACCAGCAGAGTGACGGGATCGGGTCAGCCCCAGCATTTT
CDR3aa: CATSRVTGSGQPQHF

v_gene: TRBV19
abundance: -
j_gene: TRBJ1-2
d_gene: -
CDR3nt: TGTGCCAGTAGTTCCAACATGGTGGCCCCTAACTATGGCTACACCTTC
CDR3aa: CASSSNMVAPNYGYTF

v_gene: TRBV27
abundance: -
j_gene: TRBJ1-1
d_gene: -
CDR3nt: TGTGCCAGCAGTGCTTCAGGGGAATACACTGAAGCTTTCTTT
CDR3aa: CASSASGEYTEAFF

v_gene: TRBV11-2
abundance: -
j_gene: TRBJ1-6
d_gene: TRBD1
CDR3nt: TGTGCCAGCAGCTTAGCAGGGGGTTATTCACCCCTCCACTTT
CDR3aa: CASSLAGGYSPLHF

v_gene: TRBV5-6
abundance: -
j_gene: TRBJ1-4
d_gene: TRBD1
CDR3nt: TGTGCCAGCAGCTTGGTCGGACAGGGAGGGGAAAAACTGTTTTTT
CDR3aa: CASSLVGQGGEKLFF

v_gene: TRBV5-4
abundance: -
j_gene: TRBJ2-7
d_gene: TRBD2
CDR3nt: TGTGCCAGCAGCTTTGGGGCGGGGGAGTACGAGCAGTACTTC
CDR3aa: CASSFGAGEYEQYF

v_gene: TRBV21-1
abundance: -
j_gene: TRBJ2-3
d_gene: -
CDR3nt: TGTGCCAGCAGCCATCGGGGGACAGGGGGCTTCACAGATACGCAGTATTTT
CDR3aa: CASSHRGTGGFTDTQYF

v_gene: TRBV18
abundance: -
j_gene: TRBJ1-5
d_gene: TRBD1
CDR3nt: TGTGCCAGCTCACGAGACAGGGCCAGCAATCAGCCCCAGCATTTT
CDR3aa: CASSRDRASNQPQHF

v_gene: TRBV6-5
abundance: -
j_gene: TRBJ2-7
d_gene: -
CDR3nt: TGTGCCAGCAGTTACGGGCAGGGGTTCTCCTACGAGCAGTACTTC
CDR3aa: CASSYGQGFSYEQYF